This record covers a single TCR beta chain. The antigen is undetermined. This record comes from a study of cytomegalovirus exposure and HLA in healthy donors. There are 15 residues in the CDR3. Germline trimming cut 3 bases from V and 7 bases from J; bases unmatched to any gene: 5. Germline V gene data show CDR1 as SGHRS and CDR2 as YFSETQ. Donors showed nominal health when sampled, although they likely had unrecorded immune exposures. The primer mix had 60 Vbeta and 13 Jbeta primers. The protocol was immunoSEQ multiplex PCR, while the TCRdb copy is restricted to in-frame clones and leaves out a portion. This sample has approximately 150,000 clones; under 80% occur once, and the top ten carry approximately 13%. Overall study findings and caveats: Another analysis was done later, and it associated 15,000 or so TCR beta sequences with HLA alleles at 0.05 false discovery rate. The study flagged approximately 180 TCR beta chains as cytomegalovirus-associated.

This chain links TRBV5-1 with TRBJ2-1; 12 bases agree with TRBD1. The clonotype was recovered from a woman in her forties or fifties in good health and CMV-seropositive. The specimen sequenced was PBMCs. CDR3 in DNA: TGCGCCAGCAGCTGGGGACAGGGGGCTAGGAATGAGCAGTTCTTC. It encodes CASSWGQGARNEQFF.